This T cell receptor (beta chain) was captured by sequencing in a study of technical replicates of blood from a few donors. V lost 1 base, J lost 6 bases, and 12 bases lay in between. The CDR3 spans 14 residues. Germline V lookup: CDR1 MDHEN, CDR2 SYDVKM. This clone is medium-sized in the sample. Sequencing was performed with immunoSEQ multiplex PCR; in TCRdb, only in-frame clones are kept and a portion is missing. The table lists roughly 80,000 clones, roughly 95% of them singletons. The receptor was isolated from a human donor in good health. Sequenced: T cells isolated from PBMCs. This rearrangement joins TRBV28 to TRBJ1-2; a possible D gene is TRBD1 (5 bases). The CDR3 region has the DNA TGTGCCAGCAGTTTATTCTCAGGGAGGGATGGCTACACCTTC. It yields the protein CASSLFSGRDGYTF.